This entry lists 13 T cell receptor beta chains sequenced from one sample in a study of technical replicates of blood from several donors. Generated by immunoSEQ multiplex PCR, the TCRdb table keeps only in-frame clones and is missing some. The sample carries around 76,000 clones, approximately 96% recorded once. Sequencing used T cells isolated from PBMCs. These receptors came from a human donor in good health.

This clone was observed a single time. The V call is TRBV5-4, the J call TRBJ2-2; 9 positions match TRBD1. The CDR3 spans 14 residues. From germline, CDR1 is SGHNT and CDR2 YYREEE (reference sequence). V dropped 4 bases and J dropped 6; count of bases not matched to a gene: 4. Written as DNA, the CDR3 is TGTGCCAGCAGCCTACAGGGGGCCGCCGGGGAGCTGTTTTTT. Residues: CASSLQGAAGELFF.

V is TRBV29-1 and J is TRBJ1-1, with a possible D match to TRBD1 (5 bases). The length of the CDR3 is 12 residues. V lost 7 bases to trimming and J lost 1 base, with 10 bases between them. Germline assignment: CDR1 SQVTM and CDR2 ANQGSEA. The CDR3 DNA follows: TGCAGCGGGGGGGGGAGGAACACTGAAGCTTTCTTT. Protein: CSGGGRNTEAFF. The full variable domain, with the rest looked up from reference TRBV29-1 and TRBJ1-1, is SAVISQKPSRDICQRGTSLTIQCQVDSQVTMMFWYRQQPGQSLTLIATANQGSEATYESGFVIDKFPISRPNLTFSTLTVSNMSPEDSSIYLCSGGGRNTEAFFGQGTRLTVV.

The chain recombines TRBV11-3 with TRBJ2-3; D is unresolved. The germline V gene encodes CDR1 SGHNT and CDR2 YENEEA. The ends were cut back, 6 bases at V and 6 bases at J, with 7 bases in the middle. The CDR3 consists of 11 residues. This CDR3 reads CASSPIDTQYF. CDR3 bases: TGTGCCAGCAGTCCCATCGATACGCAGTATTTT.

V and J are TRBV4-1 and TRBJ1-5; D is undetermined. The length of the CDR3 is 15 residues. Germline values: CDR1 MGHRA, CDR2 YSYEKL. V was trimmed by 5 bases and J by 2 bases, leaving 13 bases between them. The CDR3 DNA is TGCGCCAGCAGCAACCCGGGGAGGCGCAATCAGCCCCAGCATTTT. This codes for CASSNPGRRNQPQHF.

The genes are TRBV7-6 and TRBJ1-2; no reliable D call. V was clipped by 5 bases and J by 8 bases, with 12 bases between them. This CDR3 is 12 amino acids long. From germline, CDR1 is SGHVS and CDR2 FNYEAQ. The chain's CDR3 is CASSPTGWGYTF. Here the CDR3 DNA reads TGTGCCAGCAGCCCGACGGGGTGGGGCTACACCTTC.

J is TRBJ1-5 and V is TRBV5-8; 8 nucleotides match TRBD1. In germline, CDR1 is SGHTS, CDR2 YDEGEE. J gave up 6 bases and V 1 base, and 3 bases lay outside the gene matches. The CDR3 loop spans 14 amino acids. The DNA for the CDR3 is TGTGCCAGCAGCTTGCACAGGGGGTTTCAGCCCCAGCATTTT. Residues: CASSLHRGFQPQHF.

The chain recombines TRBV5-1 with TRBJ1-2, with 7 bases lining up with TRBD1. J lost 4 bases, V lost 2 bases, and 8 bases had no gene match. Germline V gene data show CDR1 as SGHRS and CDR2 as YFSETQ. This CDR3 has 15 residues. In nucleotides, the CDR3 is TGCGCCAGCAGCTTAGAGGGGGCGTCTGGCTATGGCTACACCTTC. It encodes CASSLEGASGYGYTF.

The V gene is TRBV25-1, the J gene TRBJ2-1; 9 bases match TRBD1. V gave up 3 bases and J gave up 7 bases; unmatched junction bases: 7. CDR3 length: 15 residues. The germline CDR1 and CDR2 sequences are MGHDK and SYGVNS. CDR3 DNA: TGTGCCAGCAGTGATCTCGGGACAGGGAAGAATGAGCAGTTCTTC. It encodes CASSDLGTGKNEQFF.

The rearrangement uses TRBV2 and TRBJ2-3; a weak D match, TRBD2 (6 bases). The CDR3 is made up of 14 amino acids. With 6 bases removed from V and 2 bases from J, the gap between germline ends came to 12 bases. Per germline, CDR1 SNHLY and CDR2 FYNNEI. CDR3 sequence: CASRRGLHTDTQYF. CDR3 sequence (DNA): TGTGCCAGCAGGAGGGGACTGCACACAGATACGCAGTATTTT.

This clone came up once. This chain connects TRBV2 to TRBJ2-3; 10 bases are a match to TRBD2. From germline, CDR1 is SNHLY and CDR2 FYNNEI. Trimming at V came to 9 bases and at J to 2 bases, leaving 11 bases not matched to a gene. The CDR3 loop spans 16 amino acids. The CDR3 loop reads CARRRFTSGVTDTQYF. Here the CDR3 DNA reads TGTGCCAGGCGACGATTTACTAGCGGGGTCACAGATACGCAGTATTTT. Together with reference TRBV2 and TRBJ2-3, the CDR3 gives the full variable domain: EPEVTQTPSHQVTQMGQEVILRCVPISNHLYFYWYRQILGQKVEFLVSFYNNEISEKSEIFDDQFSVERPDGSNFTLKIRSTKLEDSAMYFCARRRFTSGVTDTQYFGPGTRLTVL.

The chain has TRBV11-2 and TRBJ2-1; D ambiguous. Germline-derived CDR1 and CDR2 are SGHAT and FQNNGV. V was cut by 3 bases and J by 3 bases, with 9 bases left in between. This CDR3 comprises 14 residues. The CDR3, as DNA: TGTGCCAGCAGCTTTAGCCCATTCTACAATGAGCAGTTCTTC. It encodes CASSFSPFYNEQFF.

The gene calls are TRBV6-5 and TRBJ2-7, with 8 bases aligning to TRBD1. The length of the CDR3 is 15 residues. V shed 6 bases and J 3 bases; nucleotides not matched to a gene: 10. CDR1 and CDR2 (germline): MNHEY, SVGAGI. The CDR3 sequence: CASRKLGTGNYEQYF. The CDR3 region has the DNA TGTGCCAGCAGGAAACTGGGGACAGGAAACTACGAGCAGTACTTC.

The chain joins TRBV7-9 to TRBJ1-1, with D perhaps TRBD1 (5 bases). V was trimmed by 5 bases and J by 9 bases, leaving 19 bases between them. The V gene's germline CDR1 is SEHNR and CDR2 FQNEAQ (reference sequence). This CDR3 has 14 residues. CDR3 bases: TGTGCCAGCAGCCTAATATCCGGGGGGGAGAAAGCTTTCTTT. Protein product: CASSLISGGEKAFF.